Below, 12 T cell receptor beta chains from the same sample are listed, as sequenced in a study of regulatory T cells in long-lasting Graves disease (dated by TCRdb to about 2021). The sample's time point label, decoded: persistent/refractory GD, antithyroid drugs over 5 years with positive TRAb. RNA was extracted from PBMCs in TRIzol for both TCR sequencing and RNA sequencing. The library was produced with multiplex PCR. Sequencing used an Illumina HiSeq 4000. TCR beta libraries were built with iRepertoire HTBI primers and Arm-PCR amplification of CDR3 regions. TCRdb took the public reads, trimmed them with fastp at Q25, ran MiXCR for clone calling and kept in-frame beta chains. CDR3 protein sequences are deduplicated, and each keeps its most common genes and DNA. In all, the sample holds 600,000 to 850,000 distinct CDR3 sequences, and around 30% of those were seen once. Together, the top ten hold roughly 41% of the sample.

The sequencing here drew on peripheral blood mononuclear cells (PBMCs), taken when the disease was refractory, from a patient treated with antithyroid drugs. The receptor set was obtained from a female donor with Graves disease.

This clonotype was detected only a few times. The chain couples TRBV6-1 to TRBJ1-5; 8 bases match TRBD1. The CDR3 spans 17 residues. Germline assignment: CDR1 MNHNS and CDR2 SASEGT. Trimming removed 6 bases from V and 3 bases from J; junction bases left unmatched: 13. The CDR3 nucleotides read TGTGCCAGCAGGACCCATAACGGACAGGGTACCAATCAGCCCCAGCATTTT. It specifies CASRTHNGQGTNQPQHF.

This clonotype was seen many times. This sequence joins TRBV10-1 and TRBJ2-7; D unresolved. Germline V gives CDR1 WNHNN, CDR2 SYGVQD (reference sequence). V shed 3 bases and J shed 3 bases, with 9 bases lying between them. This CDR3 is built from 13 residues. The CDR3 DNA sequence: TGCGCCAGCAGTGAATTAGGAATCTACGAGCAGTACTTC. It translates to CASSELGIYEQYF.

This clonotype showed up many times. The chain employs TRBV11-3 and TRBJ1-1; TRBD1 might be the D (6 bases). V was shortened by 5 bases and J by 2 bases, with 12 bases between the two germline ends. The CDR3 totals 14 residues. Germline V lookup: CDR1 SGHNT, CDR2 YENEEA. The CDR3 here is CASSRGDTNTEAFF. Written as DNA, the CDR3 is TGTGCCAGCAGCCGCGGGGACACCAACACTGAAGCTTTCTTT.

This chain links TRBV12-5 with TRBJ2-7; TRBD1 aligns across 9 bases. Germline V gene sequence: CDR1 LGHNT, CDR2 FRNRAP. After removal of 7 bases from V and 4 bases from J, the junction contained 8 bases not matched to a gene. This CDR3 spans 14 amino acids. The CDR3 protein is CASATGGWEYEQYF. In DNA, the CDR3 is TGTGCTAGTGCCACAGGGGGCTGGGAGTACGAGCAGTACTTC.

The table lists this clonotype with many counts. The rearrangement links TRBV6-1 to TRBJ1-2; D unclear. This CDR3 has 14 amino acids. V was pared by 0 bases and J by 8 bases, with 13 bases between. The germline gives CDR1 MNHNS, CDR2 SASEGT. In DNA form, the CDR3 reads TGTGCCAGCAGTGAAGCGAGTTGGGGAGGGGGCTACACCTTC. Its translation: CASSEASWGGGYTF.

This clonotype was seen more than once but under ten times. The junction departs from the called germline gene at one end, perhaps through a read error. The V gene is TRBV5-1, the J gene TRBJ2-5; the match to TRBD1 covers 8 bases. The CDR3 sequence is 17 residues long. Germline V gene lookup returns CDR1 SGHRS and CDR2 YFSETQ. Written as DNA, the CDR3 is TGTGCCAGCAGCTTACCGGACAGGGCTGACTACCAAGAGACCCAGTACTTC. It translates to CASSLPDRADYQETQYF.

The V and J genes are TRBV7-2 and TRBJ1-6; 9 nucleotides match TRBD1. Unmatched junction bases numbered 3, after V lost 4 bases and J lost 2 bases. The CDR3 length is 16 residues. CDR1 and CDR2 from the germline V gene are SGHTA and FQGNSA. In nucleotides, the CDR3 is TGTGCCAGCAGCTCGCGGGACAGGGCCTATAATTCACCCCTCCACTTT. It codes for CASSSRDRAYNSPLHF.

This clonotype was found many times. This chain connects TRBV10-3 to TRBJ1-1, with D maybe TRBD1 (5 bases). Germline V CDR1 and CDR2: ENHRY, SYGVKD. V gave up 6 bases and J gave up 4 bases, with 9 bases separating them. The CDR3 consists of 12 residues. CDR3 in DNA: TGTGCCATCAGGGGGCTGAGCACTGAAGCTTTCTTT. Protein: CAIRGLSTEAFF.

This sequence joins TRBV5-4 and TRBJ1-2; 9 nucleotides agree with TRBD1. This CDR3 comprises 15 residues. Germline V CDR1 and CDR2: SGHNT, YYREEE (reference sequence). Losses at the gene ends were 4 bases for V and 7 bases for J; bases not matched to a gene: 11. The CDR3 region is CASSPLRTGAIGYTF. The DNA of the CDR3 is TGTGCCAGCAGCCCCCTCCGGACAGGGGCCATTGGCTACACCTTC.

This chain uses TRBV28 with TRBJ1-1; the D gene is possibly TRBD1 (6 bases). Germline V gene lookup returns CDR1 MDHEN and CDR2 SYDVKM. The CDR3 has 15 residues. Trimming took 3 bases from V and 5 from J, leaving 16 bases between them. The CDR3 sequence is CASSFSLGGGTEAFF. The CDR3 nucleotides are TGTGCCAGCAGTTTTTCCCTAGGGGGGGGGACTGAAGCTTTCTTT.

This clonotype has only a few counts. Here the CDR3 reads CSVLAMEGTQYF. The DNA of the CDR3 is TGCAGCGTGCTAGCGATGGAGGGGACCCAGTACTTC. The genes are TRBV29-1 and TRBJ2-5; tentative D call: TRBD2 (6 bases). Per germline, CDR1 SQVTM and CDR2 ANQGSEA. V gave up 6 bases and J gave up 7 bases, with 15 bases separating them. This CDR3 is built from 12 residues.

V and J are TRBV4-1 and TRBJ1-6; D is perhaps TRBD1 (6 bases). The CDR3 length is 15 residues. CDR1 and CDR2 (germline): MGHRA, YSYEKL. The V gene lost 3 bases and the J gene lost 7 bases, with 13 bases spanning the gap. Here the CDR3 reads CASSQRTAENSPLHF. CDR3 nucleotide sequence: TGCGCCAGCAGCCAGAGGACAGCCGAGAATTCACCCCTCCACTTT.